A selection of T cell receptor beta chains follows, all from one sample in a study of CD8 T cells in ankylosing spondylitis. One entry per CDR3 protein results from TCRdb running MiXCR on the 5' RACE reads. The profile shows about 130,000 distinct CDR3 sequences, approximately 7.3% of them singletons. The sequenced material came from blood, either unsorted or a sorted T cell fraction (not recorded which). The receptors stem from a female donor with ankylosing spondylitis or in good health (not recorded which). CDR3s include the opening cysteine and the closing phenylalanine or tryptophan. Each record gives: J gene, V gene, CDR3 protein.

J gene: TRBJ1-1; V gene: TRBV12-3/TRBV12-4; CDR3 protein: CASSTDPRGFTEAFF
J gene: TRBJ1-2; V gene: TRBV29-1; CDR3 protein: CSVDFGGYNYGYTF
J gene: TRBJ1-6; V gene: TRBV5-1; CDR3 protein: CASCTGNSPLHF
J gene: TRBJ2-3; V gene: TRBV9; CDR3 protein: CASSVSQGGDTQYF
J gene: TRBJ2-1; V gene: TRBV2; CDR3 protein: CASRRDRGYNEQFF
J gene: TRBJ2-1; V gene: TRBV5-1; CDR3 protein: CASSLLREDEQFF
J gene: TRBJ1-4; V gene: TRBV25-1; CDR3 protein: CASRNRGDNEKLFF
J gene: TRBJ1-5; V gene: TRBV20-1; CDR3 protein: CSARDARGSQPQHF
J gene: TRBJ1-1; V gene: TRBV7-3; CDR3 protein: CASSLTGQGGTEAFF
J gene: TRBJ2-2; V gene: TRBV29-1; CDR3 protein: CSVYGPLNTGELFF
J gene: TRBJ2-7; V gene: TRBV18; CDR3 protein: CASSPNAGSYEQYF
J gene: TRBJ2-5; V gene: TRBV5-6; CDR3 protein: CASSLFKNPSQETQYF
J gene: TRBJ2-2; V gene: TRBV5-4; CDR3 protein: CASSAPTGANTGELFF
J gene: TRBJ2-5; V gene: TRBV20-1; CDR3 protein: CSAHTGMETQYF
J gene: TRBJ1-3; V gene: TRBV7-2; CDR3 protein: CASSLVGTRRNTIYF
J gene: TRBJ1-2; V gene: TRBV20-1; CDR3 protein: CSARNRDLLGYTF
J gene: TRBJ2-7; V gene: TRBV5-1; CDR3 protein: CASSPRLGDRLSRAYYEQYF
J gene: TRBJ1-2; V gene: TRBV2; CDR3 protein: CASNSGTLSGYTF
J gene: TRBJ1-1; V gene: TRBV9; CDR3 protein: CASSVAEAVNTEAFF
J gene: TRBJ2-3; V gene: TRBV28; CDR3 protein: CASSTMGRTDTQYF
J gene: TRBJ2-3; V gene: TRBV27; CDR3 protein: CASSTGLAGGDTQYF
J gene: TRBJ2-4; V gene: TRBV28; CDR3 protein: CASCLVAGGGKNIQYF
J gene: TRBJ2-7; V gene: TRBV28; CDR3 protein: CASRLWLHLRVLPYEQYF
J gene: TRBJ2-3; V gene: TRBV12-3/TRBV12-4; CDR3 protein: CASSLPGQGDTQYF
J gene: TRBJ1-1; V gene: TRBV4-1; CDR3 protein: CASSLWTGGDTEAFF
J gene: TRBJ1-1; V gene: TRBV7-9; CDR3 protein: CASEGDTEAFF
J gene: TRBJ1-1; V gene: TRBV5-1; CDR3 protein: CASSWGGAENTEAFF
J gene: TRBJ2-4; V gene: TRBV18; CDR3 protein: CASSPELAGGRDWAKNIQYF
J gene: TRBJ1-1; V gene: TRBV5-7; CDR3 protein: CASSSGQGVPSWSMNTEAFF
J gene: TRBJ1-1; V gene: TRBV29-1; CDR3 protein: CSVADRGDTEAFF
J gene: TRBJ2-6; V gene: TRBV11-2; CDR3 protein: CASSPYLKGQTPSGANVLTF
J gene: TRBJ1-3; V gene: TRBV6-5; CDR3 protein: CASSYSNGLGNTIYF
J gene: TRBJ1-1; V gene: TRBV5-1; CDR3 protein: CASSLNVGGTEAFF
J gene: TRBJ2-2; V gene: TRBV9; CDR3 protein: CASRGLAGNTGELFF
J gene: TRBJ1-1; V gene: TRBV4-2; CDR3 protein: CASSQEGTGAMNTEAFF
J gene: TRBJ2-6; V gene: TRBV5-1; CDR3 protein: CASSLVTGPGANVLTF
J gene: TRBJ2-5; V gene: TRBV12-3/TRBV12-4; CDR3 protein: CASTTRGTSGTQYF
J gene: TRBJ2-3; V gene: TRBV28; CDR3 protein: CASTLGGARTQYF
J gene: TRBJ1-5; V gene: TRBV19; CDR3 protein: CASSIEAVIRQPQHF
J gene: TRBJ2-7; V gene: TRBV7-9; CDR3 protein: CASTGRDRGYEQYF
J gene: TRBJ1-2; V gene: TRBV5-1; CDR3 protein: CASSLNVQGRDGYTF
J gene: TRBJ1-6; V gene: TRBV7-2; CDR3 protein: CAGGKSYNSPLHF
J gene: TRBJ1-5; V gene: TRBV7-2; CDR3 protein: CASAIGGNQPQHF
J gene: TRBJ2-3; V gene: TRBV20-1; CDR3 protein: CSARAPSGAVDTQYF
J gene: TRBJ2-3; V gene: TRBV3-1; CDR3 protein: CASSRSTDTQYF
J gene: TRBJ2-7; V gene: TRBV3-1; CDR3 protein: CASSQDSVPYEQYF
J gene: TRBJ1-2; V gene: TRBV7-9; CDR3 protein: CASSRGGPNYGYTF
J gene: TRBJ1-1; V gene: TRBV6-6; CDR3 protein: CASSSKTRTEAFF
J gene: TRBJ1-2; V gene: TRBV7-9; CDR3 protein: CASSLGGSRNYGYTF
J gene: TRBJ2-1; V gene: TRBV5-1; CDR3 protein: CASSLERLWRSEQFF
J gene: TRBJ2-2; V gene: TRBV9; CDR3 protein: CASSKDRVIGTGELFF
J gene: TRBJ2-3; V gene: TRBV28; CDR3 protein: CASSRLTHRRRGTDTQYF
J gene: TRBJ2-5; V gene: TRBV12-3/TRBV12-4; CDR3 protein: CASSLAAGWEETQYF
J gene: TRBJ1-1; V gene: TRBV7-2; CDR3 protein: CASNPGTDTEAFF
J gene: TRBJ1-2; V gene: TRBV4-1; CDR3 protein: CASSQGPLNGYTF
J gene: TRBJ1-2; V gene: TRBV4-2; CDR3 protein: CASSQDDSARTNYGYTF
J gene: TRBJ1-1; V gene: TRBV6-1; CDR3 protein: CASSEDQGNTEAFF
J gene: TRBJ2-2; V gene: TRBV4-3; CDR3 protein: CASSQDIPDRGIGELFF
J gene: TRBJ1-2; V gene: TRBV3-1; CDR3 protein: CASSREDSRGYTF